This TCR beta chain was found in a study of Ad26.COV2.S vaccination and SARS-CoV-2 variants. General study results and limits: After vaccination, substantial breadth of spike-specific CD8+ and CD4+ responses was reported.

Method: immunoSEQ multiplex PCR; TCRdb's copy keeps in-frame clones and lacks some. The sample lists 350,000 to 500,000 clones; about 92% were seen once. The CDR3 consists of 16 residues. CDR1 MNHEY and CDR2 SVGAGI come from the germline V gene. Trimming left V 1 base short and J 1 base short, with 12 bases between. As to this clone: Its antigen is as yet unknown.

The treatment is: some 20 received Ad26.COV2.S at low or high dose, single or two shots; about 5 received placebo; per-sample allocation not given. Collection of samples fell on day 63 after the first vaccine or placebo injection. The origin of this receptor is a person between 18 and 60 years old who received the Ad26.COV2.S COVID-19 vaccine or a placebo. The chain is built from TRBV6-5 and TRBJ2-3; the D is unclear. The specimen was peripheral blood, collected in a trial of Ad26.COV2.S vaccine versus placebo. In nucleotides, the CDR3 is TGTGCCAGCAGTTACTTCGACATTACGGGCACAGATACGCAGTATTTT. Translating it yields CASSYFDITGTDTQYF.